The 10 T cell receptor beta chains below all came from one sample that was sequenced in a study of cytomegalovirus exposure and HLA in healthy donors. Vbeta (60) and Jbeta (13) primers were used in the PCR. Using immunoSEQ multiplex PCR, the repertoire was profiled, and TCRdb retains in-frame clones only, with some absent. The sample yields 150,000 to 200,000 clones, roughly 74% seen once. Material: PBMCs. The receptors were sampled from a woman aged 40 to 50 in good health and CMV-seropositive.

CDR3 sequence: CASSQNGGVSNEQFF. The DNA for the CDR3 is TGTGCCAGCTCCCAGAATGGGGGGGTGAGCAATGAGCAGTTCTTC. The V and J genes are TRBV18 and TRBJ2-1; 7 bases are a match to TRBD2. Germline loops: CDR1 KGHSH, CDR2 LQKENI. The CDR3 contains 15 residues. Trimming at V came to 6 bases and at J to 6 bases, leaving 11 bases not matched to a gene.

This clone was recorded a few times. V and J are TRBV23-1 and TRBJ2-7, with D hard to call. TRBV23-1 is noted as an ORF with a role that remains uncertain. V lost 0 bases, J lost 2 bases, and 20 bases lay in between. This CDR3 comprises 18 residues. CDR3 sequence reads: CASSQSLRYLPTTYEQYF. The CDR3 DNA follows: TGCGCCAGCAGTCAATCGTTACGGTATCTTCCGACAACCTACGAGCAGTACTTC.

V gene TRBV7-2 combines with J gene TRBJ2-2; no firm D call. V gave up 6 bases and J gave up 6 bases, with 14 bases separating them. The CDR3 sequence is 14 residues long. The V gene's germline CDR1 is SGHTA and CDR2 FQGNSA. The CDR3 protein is CASSQRYGSGELFF. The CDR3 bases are TGTGCCAGCAGTCAGCGATACGGCTCCGGGGAGCTGTTTTTT. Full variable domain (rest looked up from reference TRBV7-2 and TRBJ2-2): GAGVSQSPSNKVTEKGKDVELRCDPISGHTALYWYRQSLGQGLEFLIYFQGNSAPDKSGLPSDRFSAERTGGSVSTLTIQRTQQEDSAVYLCASSQRYGSGELFFGEGSRLTVL.

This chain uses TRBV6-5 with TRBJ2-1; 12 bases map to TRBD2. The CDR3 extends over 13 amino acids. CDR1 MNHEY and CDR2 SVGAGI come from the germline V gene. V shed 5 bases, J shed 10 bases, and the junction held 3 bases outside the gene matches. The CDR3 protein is CASSPSGRGEQFF. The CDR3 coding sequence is TGTGCCAGCAGTCCTAGCGGGAGGGGGGAGCAGTTCTTC.

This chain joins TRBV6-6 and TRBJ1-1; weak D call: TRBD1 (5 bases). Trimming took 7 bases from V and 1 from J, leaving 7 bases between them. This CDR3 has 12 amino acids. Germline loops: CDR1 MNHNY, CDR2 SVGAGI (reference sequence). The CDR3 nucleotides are TGTGCCAGCACCAGGGCGAACACTGAAGCTTTCTTT. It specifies CASTRANTEAFF.

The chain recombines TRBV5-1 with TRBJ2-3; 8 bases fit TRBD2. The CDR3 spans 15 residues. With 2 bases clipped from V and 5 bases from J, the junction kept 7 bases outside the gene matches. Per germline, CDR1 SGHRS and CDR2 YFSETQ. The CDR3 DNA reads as TGCGCCAGCAGCTTTGAAGCGGGGGACGGAGATACGCAGTATTTT. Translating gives CASSFEAGDGDTQYF.

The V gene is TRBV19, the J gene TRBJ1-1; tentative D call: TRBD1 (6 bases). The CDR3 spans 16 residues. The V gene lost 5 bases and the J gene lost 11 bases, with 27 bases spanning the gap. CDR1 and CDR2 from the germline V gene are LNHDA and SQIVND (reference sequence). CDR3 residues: CASSLNRALMNGGAFF. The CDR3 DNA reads TGTGCCAGTAGTCTAAACAGGGCGTTAATGAACGGAGGCGCTTTCTTT.

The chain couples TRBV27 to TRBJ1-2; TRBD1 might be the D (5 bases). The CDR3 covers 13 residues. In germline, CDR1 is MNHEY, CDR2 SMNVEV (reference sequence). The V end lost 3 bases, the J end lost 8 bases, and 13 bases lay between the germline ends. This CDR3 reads CASSFTERGGYTF. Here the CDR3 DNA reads TGTGCCAGCAGTTTTACGGAAAGGGGCGGCTACACCTTC.

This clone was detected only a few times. CDR3 nucleotide sequence: TGCGCCAGCAGCCATGACCGACACCCGAACACCGGGGAGCTGTTTTTT. The encoded protein is CASSHDRHPNTGELFF. The chain combines TRBV4-3 with TRBJ2-2, with unresolved D. The CDR3 covers 16 residues. Trimming pared 3 bases from V and 0 bases from J, leaving 11 bases between. Germline CDR1 LGHNA, CDR2 YSLEER.

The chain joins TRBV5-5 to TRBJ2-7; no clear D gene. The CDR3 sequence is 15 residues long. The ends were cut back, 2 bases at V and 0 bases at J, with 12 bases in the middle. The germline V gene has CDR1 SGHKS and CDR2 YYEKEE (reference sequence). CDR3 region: CASSFTPFSSYEQYF. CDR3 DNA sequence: TGTGCCAGCAGCTTTACTCCGTTTAGCTCCTACGAGCAGTACTTC.